This is a list of T cell receptor beta chains from one sample in a study of blood T cell repertoires in COVID-19. Method: immunoSEQ multiplex PCR; TCRdb's copy keeps in-frame clones and lacks some. The sample consists of 130,000 to 150,000 clones, 75% to 90% of them appearing once. Sequenced material: peripheral blood. These receptors originate from a woman in her forties or fifties with acute or convalescent COVID-19. Each CDR3 is given with its conserved first and last residue. D genes are given only for firm matches. Size is omitted from some rows. Given values are once, few, many or a class for expanded clones.

size	J	D	length	V	DNA	CDR3
NA	TRBJ1-5	NA	14	TRBV6-1	TGTGCCAGCAGTGAAGTAGCTGGCAATCAGCCCCAGCATTTT	CASSEVAGNQPQHF
NA	TRBJ1-5	TRBD1	14	TRBV10-3	TGTGCCATCTGGACAGGGGGAAGCAATCAGCCCCAGCATTTT	CAIWTGGSNQPQHF
NA	TRBJ2-7	NA	12	TRBV5-1	TGCGCCAGCAGCTCCACAGGGAGCGAGCAGTACTTC	CASSSTGSEQYF
NA	TRBJ2-7	NA	15	TRBV18	TGTGCCAGCTCACCGGAACAGTACCTCTCCTACGAGCAGTACTTC	CASSPEQYLSYEQYF
NA	TRBJ1-1	NA	11	TRBV29-1	TGCAGCGTGTGCGCCAACACTGAAGCTTTCTTT	CSVCANTEAFF
few	TRBJ1-6	NA	14	TRBV3-1/TRBV3-2	TGTGCCAGCAGCCCCGGACAGAACAATTCACCCCTCCACTTT	CASSPGQNNSPLHF
NA	TRBJ2-3	TRBD2	19	TRBV12-5	TGTGCTAGTGGTTTGGTACGGGTAGCGGGAGTTGCTGGCGCAGATACGCAGTATTTT	CASGLVRVAGVAGADTQYF
NA	TRBJ1-6	TRBD1	16	TRBV7-9	TGTGCCAGCAGATCGGACAGGGGTGTTTGGAATTCACCCCTCCACTTT	CASRSDRGVWNSPLHF
NA	TRBJ2-2	TRBD2	16	TRBV20-1	TGCAGTGCTAGTCGTAGCGGGAGTTGGGGAACCGGGGAGCTGTTTTTT	CSASRSGSWGTGELFF
NA	TRBJ1-3	NA	16	TRBV5-4	TGTGCCAGCAACACGGGAGGGGCGAGCTCTGGAAACACCATATATTTT	CASNTGGASSGNTIYF
NA	TRBJ2-7	TRBD1	14	TRBV9	TGTGCCAGCAACCCGGGGACAGGAGGCTACGAGCAGTACTTC	CASNPGTGGYEQYF
NA	TRBJ2-5	TRBD1	16	TRBV5-4	TGTGCCAGCAGCTTGAATTCGGGACAGGGTGGAGAGACCCAGTACTTC	CASSLNSGQGGETQYF
NA	TRBJ1-5	TRBD1	19	TRBV5-1	TGCGCCAGCAGCTTGGCGGGACAGGGAATATTGTTTTTCAATCAGCCCCAGCATTTT	CASSLAGQGILFFNQPQHF
NA	TRBJ1-2	NA	15	TRBV19	TGTGCCAGTAGTATATGGGGCAGGGAGGGCCGTGGCTACACCTTC	CASSIWGREGRGYTF
few	TRBJ2-2	NA	15	TRBV18	TGTGCCAGCTCACCAGGAGCGGCAAACACCGGGGAGCTGTTTTTT	CASSPGAANTGELFF
NA	TRBJ1-1	NA	13	TRBV7-9	TGTGCCAGCAGCTTACAGGGTGGCACTGAAGCTTTCTTT	CASSLQGGTEAFF
NA	TRBJ2-1	TRBD2	17	TRBV19	TGTGCCAGTAGTACTCGAAGGACTAGCGGGAAGGTTGATGAGCAGTTCTTC	CASSTRRTSGKVDEQFF
few	TRBJ1-1	NA	15	TRBV9	TGTGCCAGCAGCTCCCCCGGGGAGGGGCGGACTGAAGCTTTCTTT	CASSSPGEGRTEAFF
NA	TRBJ1-5	NA	15	TRBV6-6	TGTGCCAGCAGCCAACGACAGGTTAGCAATCAGCCCCAGCATTTT	CASSQRQVSNQPQHF
few	TRBJ2-3	TRBD2	15	TRBV5-1	TGCGCCAGCAGTGGGACTAGCAGTAGCACAGATACGCAGTATTTT	CASSGTSSSTDTQYF
NA	TRBJ2-1	TRBD2	15	TRBV10-1	TGCGCCAGCGCCCTTAATAGCGGGAGTTCCAATGAGCAGTTCTTC	CASALNSGSSNEQFF
NA	TRBJ1-1	NA	16	TRBV9	TGTGCCAGCAGCTCCCGCGAGGGACAAAAGGGAACTGAAGCTTTCTTT	CASSSREGQKGTEAFF
NA	TRBJ2-7	TRBD2	15	TRBV6-5	TGTGCCAGCAGTTACCAGCGGGAGGGCTCCTACGAGCAGTACTTC	CASSYQREGSYEQYF
NA	TRBJ1-6	NA	15	TRBV19	TGTGCCAGTAAGTTGCTGGACATGGGCAGTTCACCCCTCCACTTT	CASKLLDMGSSPLHF
NA	TRBJ2-2	NA	16	TRBV9	TGTGCCAGCAGCCCCCGGCGGGACGCGAACACCGGGGAGCTGTTTTTT	CASSPRRDANTGELFF
NA	TRBJ1-1	NA	17	TRBV6-1	TGTGCCAGCAGTGAAAGGGCATCGGGGTTTGGGGACACTGAAGCTTTCTTT	CASSERASGFGDTEAFF
NA	TRBJ2-1	TRBD2	13	TRBV12-5	TGTGCCGTCGGGGGAGGGGACTACAATGAGCAGTTCTTC	CAVGGGDYNEQFF
NA	TRBJ1-1	NA	13	TRBV19	TGTGCCAGTAGATCACAGAGGAACACTGAAGCTTTCTTT	CASRSQRNTEAFF
NA	TRBJ2-7	TRBD1	14	TRBV3-1/TRBV3-2	TGTGCCAGCAGCCTCCGACAGGGTGGGTACGAGCAGTACTTC	CASSLRQGGYEQYF
NA	TRBJ2-7	TRBD2	12	TRBV6-5	TGTGCTAGCCGGGACTACTCCTACGAGCAGTACTTC	CASRDYSYEQYF
NA	TRBJ1-6	NA	14	TRBV19	TGTGCCAGTACCGGTAGCTCCTATAATTCACCCCTCCACTTT	CASTGSSYNSPLHF
NA	TRBJ1-2	NA	14	TRBV9	TGTGCCAGCAGCCTCGGGAGGGGTTTCTATGGCTACACCTTC	CASSLGRGFYGYTF
NA	TRBJ1-1	NA	15	TRBV19	TGTGCCAGTAGTAGGACAAGGCTTTTGAACACTGAAGCTTTCTTT	CASSRTRLLNTEAFF
NA	TRBJ2-5	NA	14	TRBV5-6	TGTGCCAGCAGCTTGTGGGAGGTCCAAGAGACCCAGTACTTC	CASSLWEVQETQYF
NA	TRBJ2-2	NA	13	TRBV12-3/TRBV12-4	TGTGCCAGCAGTTCTAGCCCCTCGAGGGAGCTGTTTTTT	CASSSSPSRELFF
NA	TRBJ2-7	NA	15	TRBV10-2	TGCGCCAGCAGTGATGGCTCGTACAACTCCTACGAGCAGTACTTC	CASSDGSYNSYEQYF
NA	TRBJ1-5	NA	10	TRBV10-1	TGCGCGACGAGCGACCAGCCCCAGCATTTT	CATSDQPQHF
NA	TRBJ1-5	TRBD1	15	TRBV19	TGTGCCAGTAGACCCGGGACAGGGGTTTTTCAGCCCCAGCATTTT	CASRPGTGVFQPQHF
NA	TRBJ1-5	NA	14	TRBV3-1/TRBV3-2	TGTGCCAGCAGCCAACGGACGGGGAGTCAGCCCCAGCATTTT	CASSQRTGSQPQHF
once	TRBJ2-1	NA	11	TRBV20-1	TGCAGTGCTTCCTCCCTCGGGGAGCAGTTCTTC	CSASSLGEQFF
NA	TRBJ2-6	NA	16	TRBV7-3	TGTGCCAGCAGCTTAACGTATAGCTCTGGGGCCAACGTCCTGACTTTC	CASSLTYSSGANVLTF
NA	TRBJ2-1	NA	13	TRBV5-6	TGTGCCAGCAGCTTGGCACGCCCGCGGGAGCAGTTCTTC	CASSLARPREQFF
NA	TRBJ1-4	TRBD1	13	TRBV27	TGTGCCAGCAGGCGGACAGGGGATGAAAAACTGTTTTTT	CASRRTGDEKLFF
NA	TRBJ1-1	NA	14	TRBV6-5	TGTGCCAGCAGTATAACTTTCCGGGGCACTGAAGCTTTCTTT	CASSITFRGTEAFF
NA	TRBJ1-2	NA	13	TRBV7-3	TGTGCCAGCAGCCCAGGACTGAGCTATGGCTACACCTTC	CASSPGLSYGYTF
NA	TRBJ1-1	NA	16	TRBV18	TGTGCCAGCTCTGCAACCACCGGGACACAGAACACTGAAGCTTTCTTT	CASSATTGTQNTEAFF
NA	TRBJ1-2	NA	14	TRBV5-4	TGTGCCAGCAGCTTGAACAGGGCAAACTATGGCTACACCTTC	CASSLNRANYGYTF